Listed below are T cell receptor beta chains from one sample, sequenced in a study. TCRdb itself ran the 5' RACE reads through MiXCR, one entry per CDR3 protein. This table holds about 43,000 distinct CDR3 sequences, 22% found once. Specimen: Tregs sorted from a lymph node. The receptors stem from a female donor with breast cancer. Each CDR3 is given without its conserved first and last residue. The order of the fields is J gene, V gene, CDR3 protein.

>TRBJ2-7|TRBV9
ASSVVTGDYEQY
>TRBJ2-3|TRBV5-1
ASSLDGYSDTQY
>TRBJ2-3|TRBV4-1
ASSPATDRQY
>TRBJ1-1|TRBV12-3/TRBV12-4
ASSLGTAELGAF
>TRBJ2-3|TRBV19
ASSAGGRKDTQY
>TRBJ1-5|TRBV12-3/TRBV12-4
ASTSTGGLNQPQH
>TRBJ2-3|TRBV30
TWIPSGEADTQY
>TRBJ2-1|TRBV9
ASSVSGGPDEQF
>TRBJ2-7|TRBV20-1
SARGGRFFYEQY
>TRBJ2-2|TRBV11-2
ASSNTGGANTGELF
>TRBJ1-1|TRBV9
TSSPETGANTEAF
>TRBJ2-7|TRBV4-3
ASSQDRTSSYEQY
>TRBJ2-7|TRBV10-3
AISEDRNSYEQY
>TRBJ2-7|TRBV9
ASSVEDGSYEQY
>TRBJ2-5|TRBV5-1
ASSRQVGEETQY
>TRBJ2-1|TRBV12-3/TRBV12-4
ASSLVGGEQF
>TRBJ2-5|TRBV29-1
SVSLGYQETQY
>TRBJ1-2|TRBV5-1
ASSTPSGIGNNGYT
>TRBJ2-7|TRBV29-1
SVERVNGDEQY
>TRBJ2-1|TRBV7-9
ASSRLQGLYNEQF
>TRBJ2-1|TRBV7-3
ASSLAPSYSGEYNEQF
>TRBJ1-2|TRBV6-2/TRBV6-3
ASSYGSSWGYGYT
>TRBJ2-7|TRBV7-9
ASSAPDSYEQY
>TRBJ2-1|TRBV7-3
ASSWGTSGNEQF
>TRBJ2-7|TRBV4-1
ASSQFRTVSYEQY
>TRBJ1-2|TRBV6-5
ASSYTGLYGYT
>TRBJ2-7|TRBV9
ASSPWDYSYEQY
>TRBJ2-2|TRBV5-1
ASSETGLGGELF
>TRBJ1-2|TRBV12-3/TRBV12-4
ASSPRDGNYGYT
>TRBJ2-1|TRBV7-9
ASSEDWNEQF
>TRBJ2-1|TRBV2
ASRSSSGKNEQF
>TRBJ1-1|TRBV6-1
ASMGWKNTEAF
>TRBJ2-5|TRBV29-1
SVEDRAETQY
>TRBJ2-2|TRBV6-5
ASSYSIYRSSDIKNTGELF
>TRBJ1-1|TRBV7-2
ASRGGYMNTEAF
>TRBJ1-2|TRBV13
ASSFTGVRGYT
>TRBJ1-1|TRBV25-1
ASGEMNTEAF
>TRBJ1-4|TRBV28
ASSLDTANEKLF
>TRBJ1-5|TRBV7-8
ASSLVIGKPQH
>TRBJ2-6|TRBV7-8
ASSLTSVSGANVLT
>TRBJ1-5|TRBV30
AWSQRTSNQPQH
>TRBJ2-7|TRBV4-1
ASSQRTGGEQY
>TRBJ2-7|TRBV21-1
ASSKGLAASEGYEQY
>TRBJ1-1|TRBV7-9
ASSILRTEAF
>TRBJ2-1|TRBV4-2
ASSRSGVTYNEQF
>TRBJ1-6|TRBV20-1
SARDQGTSSDSPLH
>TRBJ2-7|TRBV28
ASATAARARQY
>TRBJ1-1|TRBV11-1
ASSHPWRTLNTEAF
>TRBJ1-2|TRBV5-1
ASSWDTHGYT
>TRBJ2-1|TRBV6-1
ASRGGSSYNEQF
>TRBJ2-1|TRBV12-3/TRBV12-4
ASRSLASGPEQF
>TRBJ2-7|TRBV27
ASSPGSSGRNEQY
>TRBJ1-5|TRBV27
ASGPGQGINQPQH
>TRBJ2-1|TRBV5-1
ASSLDDAPGHNEQF
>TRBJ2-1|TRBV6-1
ASSPRLAEQF
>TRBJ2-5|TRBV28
ASSLPSGRAVQETQY
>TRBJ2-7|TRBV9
ASSGASGTIYEQY
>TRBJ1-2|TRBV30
AWSGEGRHL
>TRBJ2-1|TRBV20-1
SAFKGSYNEQF